This T cell receptor beta chain was obtained from a study of persistence of HIV-infected CD4 T cells. About the research overall: The sample holds CD4+ T cells responsive to CMV or HIV-1 Gag.

This was the immunoSEQ version 4 assay in survey mode. The protocol was immunoSEQ multiplex PCR, while the TCRdb copy is restricted to in-frame clones and leaves out a portion. The profile shows roughly 28,000 clones, 78% of them singletons. The germline CDR1 and CDR2 sequences are SGHVS and FNYEAQ. V was pared by 5 bases and J by 0 bases, with 20 bases between. This CDR3 has 19 amino acids. Cells were stimulated with CMV-infected fibroblast lysates at 10 ug/mL. Sorted nonresponding memory CD4+ T cells were CD40L-negative, CD69-negative, CD45RO-high. Details on this clone: Antigen unknown.

Notes on the study in general: TCRbeta richness was lower in CMV- and Gag-responding cells than in anti-CD3/anti-CD28-responding cells.

The sample consisted of CD4+ T cells sorted from PBMCs after 18-hour stimulation, taken from a patient who received antiretroviral therapy. This sequence was found in an adult woman with HIV who was CMV-seropositive. The rearrangement links TRBV7-6 to TRBJ1-6; weak D call: TRBD1 (6 bases). CDR3 in amino acids: CASSRDKPGGNSYNSPLHF. The DNA for the CDR3 is TGTGCCAGCAGCAGGGACAAGCCCGGTGGGAACTCCTATAATTCACCCCTCCACTTT.